The 20 T cell receptor beta chains below all came from one sample that was sequenced in a study of T cell responses to AZD1222 COVID-19 vaccine. This table comes from immunoSEQ multiplex PCR, and its TCRdb copy is limited to in-frame clones, with some not included. The sample has roughly 100,000 clones, roughly 87% seen once. The sequences come from peripheral blood, collected 28 days after the second AZD1222 dose. The origin of the receptors is an adult who received the AZD1222 COVID-19 vaccine.

The chain links TRBV9 to TRBJ1-2; 10 nucleotides align to TRBD1. The CDR3 runs to 14 residues. V was clipped by 4 bases and J by 2 bases; unmatched bases: 2. Germline CDR1 and CDR2: SGDLS and YYNGEE. The CDR3 region is CASSPGQGNYGYTF. The CDR3 nucleotides are TGTGCCAGCAGCCCGGGACAGGGGAACTATGGCTACACCTTC. Full variable domain (rest looked up from reference TRBV9 and TRBJ1-2): DSGVTQTPKHLITATGQRVTLRCSPRSGDLSVYWYQQSLDQGLQFLIQYYNGEERAKGNILERFSAQQFPDLHSELNLSSLELGDSALYFCASSPGQGNYGYTFGSGTRLTVV.

The chain recombines TRBV7-3 with TRBJ2-7; D is perhaps TRBD2 (6 bases). Germline CDR1 reads SGHTA; CDR2 reads FQGTGA. CDR3 length: 15 residues. Trimming left V 4 bases short and J 0 bases short, with 13 bases between. CDR3 in amino acids: CASSSMGGTSYEQYF. CDR3 bases: TGTGCCAGCAGCTCCATGGGGGGTACCTCCTACGAGCAGTACTTC.

CDR3 bases: TGTGCCTGGAGTAGGGACATCCGATTTGAAGCTTTCTTT. It yields the protein CAWSRDIRFEAFF. The chain joins TRBV30 to TRBJ1-1, with D possibly being TRBD1 (6 bases). CDR3 size: 13 residues. Trimming cost V 2 bases and J 7 bases, with 14 bases left between them. Germline CDR1 reads GTSNPN; CDR2 reads SVGIG (reference sequence).

The chain joins TRBV28 to TRBJ2-2; TRBD1 might be the D (8 bases). V lost 3 bases and J lost 1, with 12 bases in between. CDR3 length equals 16 residues. Germline CDR1 is MDHEN and CDR2 is SYDVKM. CDR3 in amino acids: CASSLGGTGNTGELFF. CDR3 nucleotides: TGTGCCAGCAGTTTGGGAGGGACAGGGAACACCGGGGAGCTGTTTTTT.

The rearrangement uses TRBV19 and TRBJ1-6; 7 bases align to TRBD1. The CDR3 covers 14 residues. Germline CDR1 reads LNHDA; CDR2 reads SQIVND (reference sequence). After removal of 10 bases from V and 9 bases from J, the junction contained 12 bases not matched to a gene. In DNA, the CDR3 is TGTGCCACCTCCGACAATTACAGGGGTTCACCCCTCCACTTT. Its protein is CATSDNYRGSPLHF.

The chain couples TRBV27 to TRBJ2-5; the D gene is possibly TRBD1 (5 bases). The V and J ends lost 3 bases and 1 base respectively, with 9 bases between them. The V gene's germline CDR1 is MNHEY and CDR2 SMNVEV (reference sequence). The CDR3 loop spans 14 amino acids. The CDR3 sequence is CASSFSTAQETQYF. The DNA for the CDR3 is TGTGCCAGCAGTTTTTCGACAGCCCAAGAGACCCAGTACTTC.

V and J are TRBV18 and TRBJ1-1; no clear D. V dropped 1 base and J dropped 1 base, with 4 bases sitting between them. Germline loops: CDR1 KGHSH, CDR2 LQKENI. The CDR3 runs to 13 residues. CDR3 in amino acids: CASSPLENTEAFF. The CDR3 bases are TGTGCCAGCTCACCACTAGAGAACACTGAAGCTTTCTTT.

The gene calls are TRBV27 and TRBJ2-1; 13 bases line up with TRBD2. Germline-derived CDR1 and CDR2 are MNHEY and SMNVEV (reference sequence). V was clipped by 2 bases and J by 4 bases; unmatched bases: 8. The CDR3 runs to 18 residues. The CDR3 spells CASSLGGTSGIPYNEQFF. The CDR3 DNA reads as TGTGCCAGCAGTTTAGGCGGGACTAGCGGGATCCCTTACAATGAGCAGTTCTTC.

The CDR3 spells CASSLAGGSHEQFF. The CDR3, as DNA: TGTGCCAGTAGCCTAGCGGGAGGGTCCCATGAGCAGTTCTTC. The chain carries TRBV19 and TRBJ2-1, with TRBD2 matching 12 bases. Looked up from germline, CDR1 is LNHDA and CDR2 is SQIVND (reference sequence). This CDR3 comprises 14 residues. V lost 6 bases to trimming and J lost 8 bases; unmatched junction nucleotides: 5.

The chain joins TRBV14 to TRBJ2-1, with D tentatively TRBD2 (5 bases). The germline V gene has CDR1 SGHDN and CDR2 FVKESK. The V gene lost 4 bases and the J gene lost 0 bases, with 25 bases spanning the gap. The CDR3 loop spans 20 amino acids. The CDR3 DNA sequence: TGTGCCAGCAGCCCTGGTCGCGGTAGCGTGAAGGCCAGCTCCTACAATGAGCAGTTCTTC. Translating gives CASSPGRGSVKASSYNEQFF. Full variable domain (remainder filled in from reference TRBV14 and TRBJ2-1): EAGVTQFPSHSVIEKGQTVTLRCDPISGHDNLYWYRRVMGKEIKFLLHFVKESKQDESGMPNNRFLAERTGGTYSTLKVQPAELEDSGVYFCASSPGRGSVKASSYNEQFFGPGTRLTVL.

The rearrangement joins TRBV11-3 to TRBJ2-5; possibly TRBD1 or TRBD2 for D (6 bases each). Germline loops: CDR1 SGHNT, CDR2 YENEEA. V was clipped by 5 bases and J by 5 bases, with 15 bases between them. This CDR3 contains 14 residues. DNA of the CDR3: TGTGCCAGCAGCGAGACGGGGGCGCGGGAGACCCAGTACTTC. Its protein is CASSETGARETQYF.

This clone turned up a few times. This chain links TRBV3-1 (or the pseudogene TRBV3-2) with TRBJ2-2, with 9 bases aligning to TRBD2. The length of the CDR3 is 14 residues. V lost 5 bases to trimming and J lost 5 bases; unmatched junction nucleotides: 3. CDR1 and CDR2 (germline): LGHDT, YNNKEL (reference sequence). CDR3 sequence reads: CASSGGRGTGELFF. The CDR3 DNA follows: TGTGCCAGCAGCGGCGGGAGGGGAACCGGGGAGCTGTTTTTT.

The J gene is TRBJ1-4, the V gene TRBV6-5, with 12 bases that match TRBD1. The length of the CDR3 is 15 residues. Germline CDR1 and CDR2: MNHEY and SVGAGI. With 5 bases clipped from V and 7 bases from J, the junction kept 5 bases outside the gene matches. The CDR3 region is CASSRRDRGLEKLFF. The CDR3 DNA reads TGTGCCAGCAGTCGCCGGGACAGGGGGCTTGAAAAACTGTTTTTT.

V gene TRBV10-3 combines with J gene TRBJ2-1; D call uncertain. Germline values: CDR1 ENHRY, CDR2 SYGVKD. The CDR3 is 11 residues long. Deletions cut 1 base from V and 8 bases from J, with 3 bases between. Here the CDR3 reads CAISEFDEQFF. The CDR3 DNA reads TGTGCCATCAGTGAGTTCGATGAGCAGTTCTTC.

The chain has TRBV7-2 and TRBJ1-2; D gene ambiguous. This CDR3 has 16 residues. Trimming pared 1 base from V and 8 bases from J, leaving 20 bases between. Germline CDR1 reads SGHTA; CDR2 reads FQGNSA. CDR3 coding DNA: TGTGCCAGCAGCTTAGGGCGGGAGCGGCTACGGGCAGGCTACACCTTC. This gives the protein CASSLGRERLRAGYTF.

The chain couples TRBV15 to TRBJ2-5, with unresolved D. This CDR3 comprises 15 residues. V dropped 5 bases and J dropped 2 bases, with 15 bases sitting between them. Per germline, CDR1 LNHNV and CDR2 YYDKDF (reference sequence). DNA of the CDR3: TGTGCCACCAGCGGACCTTTGGGCGGACAAGAGACCCAGTACTTC. Amino acid sequence: CATSGPLGGQETQYF. Variable domain in full (rest from reference TRBV15 and TRBJ2-5): DAMVIQNPRYQVTQFGKPVTLSCSQTLNHNVMYWYQQKSSQAPKLLFHYYDKDFNNEADTPDNFQSRRPNTSFCFLDIRSPGLGDTAMYLCATSGPLGGQETQYFGPGTRLLVL.

The rearrangement links TRBV6-9 to TRBJ2-7; 10 bases match TRBD1. The CDR3 runs to 16 residues. Germline V gene lookup returns CDR1 MNHGY and CDR2 SVAAGI. Germline trimming cut 7 bases from V and 5 bases from J; bases unmatched to any gene: 14. The CDR3 DNA is TGTGCCAGCAACCTTCTTATGGGACAGGGGCCCCACGAGCAGTACTTC. Translation gives CASNLLMGQGPHEQYF.

The V and J genes are TRBV6-6 and TRBJ2-7, with 9 bases aligning to TRBD2. The ends lost 4 bases at V and 6 bases at J; junction bases unmatched: 1. This CDR3 region has 12 residues. Germline CDR1 MNHNY, CDR2 SVGAGI (reference sequence). CDR3 sequence reads: CASSWTSVEQYF. The CDR3 coding sequence is TGTGCCAGCAGTTGGACTAGCGTCGAGCAGTACTTC.

The chain joins TRBV18 to TRBJ2-7, with 7 bases aligning to TRBD2. Germline V CDR1 and CDR2: KGHSH, LQKENI. J lost 5 bases, V lost 6 bases, and 10 bases had no gene match. The CDR3 has 14 amino acids. The CDR3 region is CASSYFGGSNEQYF. The CDR3 region has the DNA TGTGCCAGCTCCTACTTTGGCGGGAGCAACGAGCAGTACTTC.

The chain recombines TRBV10-1 with TRBJ2-1; 7 bases fit TRBD2. Germline CDR1 reads WNHNN; CDR2 reads SYGVQD (reference sequence). J gave up 0 bases and V 7 bases, and 12 bases lay outside the gene matches. There are 17 residues in the CDR3. The CDR3 is CASTLIGEGRSYNEQFF. CDR3 DNA: TGCGCCAGCACCCTCATTGGGGAGGGACGCTCCTACAATGAGCAGTTCTTC.